This section outlines one T cell receptor (beta chain) sequence together with its context. The record originates from a study of blood T cell repertoires in COVID-19. Across the study: Material from acute and convalescent COVID-19 was sourced from the United States, Italy and Spain.

J gave up 5 bases and V 4 bases, and 8 bases lay outside the gene matches. Germline V gene lookup returns CDR1 SGHTA and CDR2 FQGNSA. This CDR3 is 16 amino acids long. Clones were sequenced by immunoSEQ multiplex PCR, and TCRdb holds only the in-frame ones, with some missing. The sample includes around 300,000 clones, approximately 92% of them seen just once. The chain combines TRBV7-2 with TRBJ2-7, with TRBD2 matching 13 bases. Sequencing was performed on peripheral blood. The origin of this receptor is a woman in her thirties with COVID-19, enrolled during active disease. The CDR3 region has the DNA TGTGCCAGCAGCTCCTTGGGACTAGCGGGAACGAACGAGCAGTACTTC. Translating gives CASSSLGLAGTNEQYF.